This TCR beta chain stems from a study of T cells after yellow fever vaccination. General study points: Contamination of FACS-sorted repertoires by abundant clonotypes from the bulk population could occur.

The CDR3 length is 14 residues. CDR1 and CDR2 (germline): SGHRS, YFSETQ. In TCRdb, the 5' RACE reads were re-called with MiXCR into one record per CDR3 protein. The profile covers fewer than 450,000 distinct CDR3 sequences, with roughly 12% appearing a single time and 18% taken by the ten largest. This clonotype was observed many times. What it binds is not known. A junction end diverges from the germline sequence, so it may reflect a read error. This receptor was obtained from a man aged 18 to 29 who received the YFV17D yellow fever vaccine. This specimen consisted of PBMCs, obtained on the day of the first yellow fever vaccination. The chain carries TRBV5-1 and TRBJ2-3; the D gene is possibly TRBD1 (6 bases). CDR3 sequence reads: CASSTSDSTDTQYF. The CDR3 nucleotides are TGCGCCAGCAGTACCTCGGACAGCACTGATACGCAGTATTTT.